Sequencing of this T cell receptor beta chain was carried out in a study of T cells after posttransplantation cyclophosphamide. Control samples came 1 year after myeloablative marrow transplants with methotrexate plus calcineurin inhibitor. The CDR3 is 15 amino acids. The germline V gene has CDR1 GTSNPN and CDR2 SVGIG (reference sequence). V gave up 4 bases and J gave up 3 bases; unmatched junction bases: 8. TCRdb's copy holds only in-frame clones and misses some; the assay was immunoSEQ multiplex PCR. In the table there are roughly 20,000 clones, around 85% of which are singletons. The specimen was PBMCs, collected roughly a year after allogeneic stem cell transplant with calcineurin inhibitor and methotrexate. This TCR was recovered from a female patient aged 30 to 40 who received an allogeneic stem cell transplant from an unrelated donor, was CMV-positive, and had acute and chronic GVHD. The graft donor may account for some of the T cells. V gene TRBV30 combines with J gene TRBJ2-2; 7 bases line up with TRBD2. Written as DNA, the CDR3 is TGTGCCTGGAAGTGGGGGGGGAGGGACACCGGGGAGCTGTTTTTT. It encodes CAWKWGGRDTGELFF.